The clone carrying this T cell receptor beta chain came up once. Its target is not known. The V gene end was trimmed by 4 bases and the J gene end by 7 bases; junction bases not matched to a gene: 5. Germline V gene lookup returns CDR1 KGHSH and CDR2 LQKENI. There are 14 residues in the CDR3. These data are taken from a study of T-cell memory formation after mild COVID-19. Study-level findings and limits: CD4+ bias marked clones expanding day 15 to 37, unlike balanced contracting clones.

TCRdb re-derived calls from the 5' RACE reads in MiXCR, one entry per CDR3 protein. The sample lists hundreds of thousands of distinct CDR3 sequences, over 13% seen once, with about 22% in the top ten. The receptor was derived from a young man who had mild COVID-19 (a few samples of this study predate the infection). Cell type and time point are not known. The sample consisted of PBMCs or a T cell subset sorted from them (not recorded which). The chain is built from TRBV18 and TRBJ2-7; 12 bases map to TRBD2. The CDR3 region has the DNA TGTGCCAGCTCACGACTAGCGGGGGCCAGGGAGCAGTACTTC. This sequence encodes CASSRLAGAREQYF.